Sequencing of this TCR beta chain was carried out in a study of shared clonotypes between healthy human individuals. Overall study context: The donor pool was made up of a couple of women and a few men aged 18 to 49.

The naive CD8 population came from CD45RO-negative cells selected for CCR7, without terminally differentiated effector memory CD45RA+ cells. Per germline, CDR1 SGHNT and CDR2 YENEEA. This CDR3 region has 15 residues. V was pared by 5 bases and J by 2 bases, with 7 bases of the junction left unmatched. Deep was the level used in running the assay. Sorted-subset replicate PCR reactions were performed with approximately 200 ng DNA, corresponding to 30,000 or so T cell genomes. Original data processing: Owing to the provision of junction-only sequences devoid of quality scores by immunoSEQ, filtering differed. The protocol was immunoSEQ multiplex PCR, while the TCRdb copy is restricted to in-frame clones and leaves out a portion. The V and J calls and the clone size are those of that table, but D and trimming were determined from the DNA. The sample yields about 750,000 clones, around 92% seen once.

V gene TRBV11-3 combines with J gene TRBJ2-7, with 9 bases that match TRBD2. The receptor's source is a man younger than 40 in good health. The sequencing sample was made of naive CD8+ T cells sorted from blood. CDR3 protein: CASSQTSGEAYEQYF. Here the CDR3 DNA reads TGTGCCAGCAGCCAGACTAGCGGAGAAGCCTACGAGCAGTACTTC.